Listed below are T cell receptor beta chains from one sample, sequenced in a study of T cells in Graves' hyperthyroidism and ophthalmopathy. TCRdb recomputed calls from the multiplex PCR reads with MiXCR, one row per CDR3 protein. The profile shows 250,000 to 300,000 distinct CDR3 sequences, approximately 14% of them singletons. Sequences were obtained from blood. These receptor sequences come from a woman aged 40 to 50 with Graves' hyperthyroidism. Both conserved end residues are part of each CDR3. D genes are given only for firm matches. A row's size may be missing; if present it is once, few, many or a size class.

clone_size	d_call	v_call	j_call	cdr3_aa	cdr3_nt
many	-	TRBV2	TRBJ1-2	CASSEGAGTGYTF	TGTGCCAGCAGCGAAGGGGCAGGGACTGGCTACACCTTC
many	-	TRBV6-2/TRBV6-3	TRBJ2-7	CASSYFGAEQYF	TGTGCCAGCAGTTACTTTGGGGCCGAGCAGTACTTC
many	TRBD2	TRBV18	TRBJ2-1	CASSPQAGAYNEQFF	TGTGCCAGCTCACCCCAAGCGGGGGCATACAATGAGCAGTTCTTC
-	-	TRBV19	TRBJ1-5	CASSPPTGRRANQPQHF	TGTGCCAGTAGTCCCCCCACAGGGCGGCGGGCGAATCAGCCCCAGCATTTT
-	-	TRBV7-9	TRBJ1-2	CANSLRLTGDGYTF	TGTGCCAACAGCCTAAGGTTGACAGGTGACGGCTACACCTTC
many	TRBD2	TRBV10-3	TRBJ2-6	CAIRLAGGNSGANVLTF	TGTGCCATCAGACTAGCGGGAGGCAACTCTGGGGCCAACGTCCTGACTTTC
-	TRBD2	TRBV9	TRBJ2-2	CASSPTGLAGAGELFF	TGTGCCAGCAGCCCTACGGGACTAGCGGGAGCCGGGGAGCTGTTTTTT
many	TRBD2	TRBV2	TRBJ2-7	CACRRSGNPYEQYF	TGTGCCTGTAGGCGTAGCGGGAACCCCTACGAGCAGTACTTC
few	TRBD2	TRBV20-1	TRBJ2-7	CSASSGSASRRIYEQYF	TGCAGTGCTTCCAGCGGGAGCGCCTCCAGAAGGATCTACGAGCAGTACTTC
many	-	TRBV15	TRBJ2-5	CATSRDNILETQYF	TGTGCCACCAGCAGAGATAACATCCTTGAGACCCAGTACTTC
few	TRBD1	TRBV20-1	TRBJ2-1	CSARSRTGGSNEQFF	TGCAGTGCTAGAAGCCGGACAGGGGGTAGCAATGAGCAGTTCTTC
many	TRBD1	TRBV3-1	TRBJ1-4	CASSRDRGEKLFF	TGTGCCAGCAGCCGCGACAGGGGTGAAAAACTGTTTTTT
many	-	TRBV11-2	TRBJ2-2	CASSFPHGGTGELFF	TGTGCCAGCAGCTTCCCTCATGGAGGCACCGGGGAGCTGTTTTTT
many	-	TRBV2	TRBJ1-5	CASSEETGPNQPQHF	TGTGCCAGCAGTGAGGAGACAGGTCCGAATCAGCCCCAGCATTTT
many	-	TRBV30	TRBJ1-3	CARSIQGDTIYF	TGTGCCCGATCCATCCAGGGAGACACCATATATTTT
many	TRBD2	TRBV20-1	TRBJ2-2	CSARGVLLAGGPRTGELFF	TGCAGTGCTAGGGGGGTGCTACTAGCGGGAGGGCCTCGGACCGGGGAGCTGTTTTTT
-	-	TRBV30	TRBJ2-1	CAWSRGGRNEQFF	TGTGCCTGGAGTCGGGGCGGGCGCAATGAGCAGTTCTTC
many	TRBD1	TRBV28	TRBJ1-1	CASSLDRGATEAFF	TGTGCCAGCAGTCTCGACAGGGGTGCCACTGAAGCTTTCTTT
many	-	TRBV7-6	TRBJ2-1	CASSLEVPNEQFF	TGTGCCAGCAGCTTAGAGGTACCCAATGAGCAGTTCTTC
-	-	TRBV24-1	TRBJ2-5	CATSDSAKETQYF	TGTGCCACCAGTGACTCCGCAAAAGAGACCCAGTACTTC
many	-	TRBV7-2	TRBJ1-3	CASSPGNTIYF	TGTGCCAGCAGCCCCGGAAACACCATATATTTT
many	TRBD2	TRBV6-1	TRBJ2-3	CASNPPSGSGGQYF	TGTGCCAGCAATCCTCCTAGCGGGAGTGGTGGGCAGTATTTT
many	TRBD1	TRBV28	TRBJ1-2	CASRPTGAGGYTF	TGTGCCAGCAGACCGACAGGGGCGGGAGGCTACACCTTC
many	-	TRBV12-3/TRBV12-4	TRBJ2-2	CASSQGTKNTGELFF	TGTGCCAGCAGCCAGGGGACAAAGAACACCGGGGAGCTGTTTTTT
few	-	TRBV20-1	TRBJ2-7	CSARGPGVPLGSSYEQYF	TGCAGTGCTAGAGGTCCAGGAGTTCCCCTAGGGAGCTCCTACGAGCAGTACTTC
many	TRBD2	TRBV28	TRBJ2-7	CASGKPRGSYEQYF	TGTGCCAGCGGGAAGCCGCGCGGGAGCTACGAGCAGTACTTC
many	-	TRBV10-3	TRBJ1-2	CAISESFQQNYGYTF	TGTGCCATCAGTGAGTCTTTCCAGCAGAACTATGGCTACACCTTC
-	-	TRBV9	TRBJ2-7	CASSVGGGGAYEQYF	TGTGCCAGCAGCGTAGGGGGAGGGGGAGCCTACGAGCAGTACTTC
many	-	TRBV12-3/TRBV12-4	TRBJ1-1	CASRGPEAFF	TGTGCCAGCAGGGGTCCTGAAGCTTTCTTT
many	-	TRBV6-1	TRBJ1-6	CASKRGGVSPLHF	TGTGCCAGCAAAAGGGGAGGGGTTTCACCCCTCCACTTT
many	-	TRBV3-1	TRBJ2-7	CASSQENEQYF	TGTGCCAGCAGCCAAGAAAACGAGCAGTACTTC
many	TRBD1	TRBV20-1	TRBJ2-5	CSAPTGAQETQYF	TGCAGTGCTCCGACAGGGGCCCAAGAGACCCAGTACTTC
many	TRBD1	TRBV7-3	TRBJ2-7	CASSTTGGQFDEQYF	TGTGCCAGCAGCACTACAGGGGGCCAGTTCGACGAGCAGTACTTC
many	-	TRBV20-1	TRBJ1-3	CSAAGFGNTIYF	TGCAGTGCCGCGGGCTTTGGAAACACCATATATTTT
many	TRBD2	TRBV20-1	TRBJ2-5	CSATEGLAEETQYF	TGCAGTGCTACCGAGGGACTAGCGGAAGAGACCCAGTACTTC
many	-	TRBV27	TRBJ1-1	CASSLGGEWPEAFF	TGTGCCAGCAGTTTAGGCGGTGAATGGCCTGAAGCTTTCTTT